These 13 T cell receptor beta chains were sequenced from one sample in a study of blood T cells in healthy people across ages. It was with a sample-barcoded 5' primer and a J-beta primer mix that a second PCR of about 6 to 12 cycles was run. TCRdb passed the 5' RACE reads through MiXCR, listing each CDR3 protein once. This table has 1.5 million to 2 million distinct CDR3 sequences, roughly 27% appearing once. The source material was blood. All receptors come from a woman aged 30 to 39 in good health.

The CDR3, as DNA: TGTGCCAGCAGTTTTGATAGGACTTCCTACAATGAGCAGTACTTC. As protein: CASSFDRTSYNEQYF. The J gene is TRBJ2-1, the V gene TRBV12-3 or TRBV12-4; maybe TRBD2 (5 bases). TRBJ2-7 matches the DNA end more closely, so the J call is doubtful. This CDR3 spans 15 amino acids.

This clonotype was recorded at least ten times. The V gene is TRBV10-3, the J gene TRBJ2-5; D gene ambiguous. V lost 0 bases and J lost 5, with 4 bases in between. Germline loops: CDR1 ENHRY, CDR2 SYGVKD. The CDR3 is 12 amino acids. In DNA form, the CDR3 reads TGTGCCATCAGTGAGTCGGGGGAGACCCAGTACTTC. Translation gives CAISESGETQYF.

J is TRBJ2-1 and V is TRBV12-3 or TRBV12-4; D may correspond to TRBD1 or TRBD2 (9 bases each). The CDR3 spans 17 residues. Trimming took 9 bases from V and 4 from J, leaving 25 bases between them. The CDR3 DNA reads as TGTGCCAGAGGAGGGACAGGGAAGCTAGCGGGGTACAATGAGCAGTTCTTC. It specifies CARGGTGKLAGYNEQFF.

This clonotype was detected many times. V is TRBV24-1 and J is TRBJ1-2; 7 nucleotides agree with TRBD1. V lost 8 bases, J lost 6 bases, and 11 bases stayed unmatched. This CDR3 has 14 residues. Germline values: CDR1 KGHDR, CDR2 SFDVKD. CDR3 region: CATITGRGNNGYTF. Written as DNA, the CDR3 is TGTGCCACCATCACCGGCAGGGGGAATAATGGCTACACCTTC.

The table lists this clonotype with a few counts. At one end, the junction sequence differs from germline, possibly due to a read error. V is TRBV5-1 and J is TRBJ2-7; TRBD1 matches 9 bases. The germline CDR1 and CDR2 sequences are SGHRS and YFSETQ. This CDR3 spans 14 amino acids. The CDR3 loop reads CTSSTGTGFIEQYF. The CDR3 DNA is TGCACCAGCAGCACCGGGACAGGGTTTATCGAGCAGTACTTC.

This clonotype was detected many times. J is TRBJ2-1 and V is TRBV7-8, with 9 bases identical to TRBD1. The germline V gene has CDR1 SGHVS and CDR2 FQNEAQ. This CDR3 is 13 amino acids long. The ends lost 6 bases at V and 7 bases at J; junction bases unmatched: 4. The CDR3 region is CASRGQGWNEQFF. The CDR3 nucleotides are TGTGCCAGCAGAGGACAGGGGTGGAATGAGCAGTTCTTC.

This clonotype was seen many times. The V call is TRBV14, the J call TRBJ2-1; 10 nucleotides agree with TRBD2. Germline assignment: CDR1 SGHDN and CDR2 FVKESK. Losses at the gene ends were 2 bases for V and 9 bases for J; bases not matched to a gene: 7. The CDR3 totals 15 residues. The CDR3 DNA follows: TGTGCCAGCAGCCAATCGCTAGCGGGAGTGGGTGAGCAGTTCTTC. It translates to CASSQSLAGVGEQFF.

The J gene is TRBJ2-5, the V gene TRBV20-1, with D hard to call. CDR1 and CDR2 (germline): DFQATT, SNEGSKA (reference sequence). V shed 0 bases and J shed 1 base, with 6 bases lying between them. This CDR3 has 13 amino acids. CDR3 DNA: TGCAGTGCTAGAGATCGGAGCCAAGAGACCCAGTACTTC. It specifies CSARDRSQETQYF.

This clonotype occurred a few times. The chain has TRBV20-1 and TRBJ1-2, with D unresolved. V gave up 6 bases and J gave up 2 bases, with 13 bases separating them. CDR3 length: 13 amino acids. Germline V gene data show CDR1 as DFQATT and CDR2 as SNEGSKA (reference sequence). In DNA form, the CDR3 reads TGCAGTGCCCCGGAAGGGATAAACTATGGCTACACCTTC. This codes for CSAPEGINYGYTF.

With regard to this clonotype: The junction shows a germline mismatch at one end, possibly a read error. The CDR3 here is CANSGTSGAQETQYF. The CDR3 DNA reads TGCGCCAACAGCGGGACTAGCGGAGCTCAAGAGACCCAGTACTTC. V is TRBV5-1 and J is TRBJ2-5, with 11 bases identical to TRBD2. Per germline, CDR1 SGHRS and CDR2 YFSETQ. The length of the CDR3 is 15 residues.

This clonotype showed up many times. V usage is TRBV3-1 and J usage is TRBJ2-1, with 11 nucleotides matching TRBD1. The CDR3 consists of 15 residues. Trimming took 4 bases from V and 3 from J; bases not matched to a gene: 2. The germline CDR1 and CDR2 sequences are LGHDT and YNNKEL (reference sequence). The CDR3: CASSRGTGGYNEQFF. DNA of the CDR3: TGTGCCAGCAGCCGCGGGACAGGGGGCTACAATGAGCAGTTCTTC.

The chain couples TRBV10-3 to TRBJ2-1; D may be TRBD2 (5 bases). Per germline, CDR1 ENHRY and CDR2 SYGVKD. V gave up 2 bases and J gave up 9 bases, with 11 bases separating them. This CDR3 spans 13 amino acids. CDR3 sequence: CAISEQRVVEQFF. The CDR3 DNA is TGTGCCATCAGTGAGCAGAGGGTGGTTGAGCAGTTCTTC.

This clonotype was detected only a few times. The rearrangement links TRBV5-1 to TRBJ2-7, with 9 bases lining up with TRBD1. The closer fit of TRBJ2-5 to the DNA end suggests the J call may be wrong. The CDR3 is 14 residues long. Germline V gene data show CDR1 as SGHRS and CDR2 as YFSETQ. DNA of the CDR3: TGCGCCAGCAGCCGGACAGGGGATCGTGAGACCCAGTACTTC. Translating it yields CASSRTGDRETQYF.